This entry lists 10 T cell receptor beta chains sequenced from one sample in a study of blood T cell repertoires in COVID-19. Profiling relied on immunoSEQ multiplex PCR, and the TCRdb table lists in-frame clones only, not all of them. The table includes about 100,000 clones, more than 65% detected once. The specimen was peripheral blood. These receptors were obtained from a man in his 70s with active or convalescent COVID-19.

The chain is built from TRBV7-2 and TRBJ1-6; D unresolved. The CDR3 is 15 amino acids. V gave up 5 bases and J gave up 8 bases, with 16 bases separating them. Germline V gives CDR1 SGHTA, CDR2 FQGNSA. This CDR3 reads CASSLHIGRDSPLHF. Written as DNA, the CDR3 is TGTGCCAGCAGCCTACATATAGGGCGGGATTCACCCCTCCACTTT.

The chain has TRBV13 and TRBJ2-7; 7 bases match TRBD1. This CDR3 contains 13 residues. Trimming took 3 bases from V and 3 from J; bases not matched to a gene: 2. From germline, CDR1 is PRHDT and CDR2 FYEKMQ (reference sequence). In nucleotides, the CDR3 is TGTGCCAGCAGCTTGGACAGGAACTACGAGCAGTACTTC. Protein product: CASSLDRNYEQYF.

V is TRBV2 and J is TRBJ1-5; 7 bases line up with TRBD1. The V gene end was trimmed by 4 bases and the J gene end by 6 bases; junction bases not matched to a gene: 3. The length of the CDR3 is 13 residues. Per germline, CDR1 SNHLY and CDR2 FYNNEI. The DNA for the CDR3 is TGTGCCAGCAGTGTAACAGGGGTTCAGCCCCAGCATTTT. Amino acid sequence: CASSVTGVQPQHF.

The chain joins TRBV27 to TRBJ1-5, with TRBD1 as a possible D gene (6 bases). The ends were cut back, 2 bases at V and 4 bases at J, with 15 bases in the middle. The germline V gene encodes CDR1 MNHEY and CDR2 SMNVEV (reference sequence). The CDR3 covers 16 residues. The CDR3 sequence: CASSLGGAGRNQPQHF. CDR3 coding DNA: TGTGCCAGCAGTTTAGGGGGGGCGGGGAGGAATCAGCCCCAGCATTTT.

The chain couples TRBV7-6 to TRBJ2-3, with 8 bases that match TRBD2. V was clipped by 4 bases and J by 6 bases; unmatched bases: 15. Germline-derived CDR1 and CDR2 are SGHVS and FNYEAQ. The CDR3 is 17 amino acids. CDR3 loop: CASSWDGAGGPKDTQYF. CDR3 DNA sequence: TGTGCCAGCAGCTGGGACGGGGCGGGAGGACCAAAGGATACGCAGTATTTT.

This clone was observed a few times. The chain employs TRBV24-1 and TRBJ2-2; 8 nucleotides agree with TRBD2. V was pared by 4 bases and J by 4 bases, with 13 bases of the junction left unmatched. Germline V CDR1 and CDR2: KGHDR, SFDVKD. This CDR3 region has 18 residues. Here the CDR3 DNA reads TGTGCCACCAGTGACCCATGGAAGAGCGGGAGTAGCACCGGGGAGCTGTTTTTT. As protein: CATSDPWKSGSSTGELFF.

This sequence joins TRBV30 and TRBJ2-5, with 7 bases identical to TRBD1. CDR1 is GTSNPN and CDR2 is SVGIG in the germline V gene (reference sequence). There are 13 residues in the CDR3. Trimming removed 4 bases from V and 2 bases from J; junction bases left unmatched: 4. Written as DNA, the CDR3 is TGTGCCTGGACCCGGGACAGACAAGAGACCCAGTACTTC. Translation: CAWTRDRQETQYF.

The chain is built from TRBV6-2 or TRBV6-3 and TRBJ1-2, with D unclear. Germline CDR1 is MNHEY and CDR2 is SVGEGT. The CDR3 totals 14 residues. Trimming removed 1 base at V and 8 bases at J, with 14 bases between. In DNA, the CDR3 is TGTGCCAGCAGTTACTTAATACGGACGGGAGGCTACACCTTC. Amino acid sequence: CASSYLIRTGGYTF.

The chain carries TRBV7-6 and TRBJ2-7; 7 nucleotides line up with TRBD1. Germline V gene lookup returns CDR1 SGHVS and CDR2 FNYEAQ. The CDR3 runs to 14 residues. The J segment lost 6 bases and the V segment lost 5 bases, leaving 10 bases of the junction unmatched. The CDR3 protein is CASSLVTGDGEQYF. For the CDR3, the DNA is TGTGCCAGCAGCCTAGTCACAGGGGATGGCGAGCAGTACTTC.

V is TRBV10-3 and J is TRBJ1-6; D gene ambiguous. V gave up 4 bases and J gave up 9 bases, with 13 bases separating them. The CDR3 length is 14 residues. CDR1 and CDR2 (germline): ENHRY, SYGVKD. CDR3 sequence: CAISVQQAGSPLHF. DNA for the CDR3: TGTGCCATCAGTGTACAGCAGGCAGGTTCACCCCTCCACTTT.